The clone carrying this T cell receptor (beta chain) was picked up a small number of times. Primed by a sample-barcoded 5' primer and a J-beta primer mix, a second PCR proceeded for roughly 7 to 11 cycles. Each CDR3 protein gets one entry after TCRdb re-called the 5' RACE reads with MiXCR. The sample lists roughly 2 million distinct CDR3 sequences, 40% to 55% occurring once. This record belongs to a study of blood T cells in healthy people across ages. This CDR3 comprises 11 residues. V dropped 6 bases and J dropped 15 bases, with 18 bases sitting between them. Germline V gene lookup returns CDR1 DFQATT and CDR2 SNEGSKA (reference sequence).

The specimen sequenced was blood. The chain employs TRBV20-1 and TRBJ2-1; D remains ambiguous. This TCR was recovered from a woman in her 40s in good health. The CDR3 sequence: CSARQTKRRFF. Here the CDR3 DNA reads TGCAGTGCGAGACAAACCAAGAGGAGGTTCTTC.